These 3 T cell receptor beta chains were sequenced from one sample in a study of blood T cell repertoires in COVID-19. Generated by immunoSEQ multiplex PCR, the TCRdb table keeps only in-frame clones and is missing some. The sample consists of just under 40,000 clones, roughly 85% of them appearing once. Sequences were obtained from peripheral blood. These receptors were collected from a human donor in a cohort sampled during active COVID-19.

In nucleotides, the CDR3 is TGTGCCAGCAGTCCCGGGTTCTCTGGGGCCAACGTCCTGACTTTC. Translated, it gives CASSPGFSGANVLTF. The chain carries TRBV28 and TRBJ2-6; D unclear. The V end was cut by 5 bases, the J end by 0 bases, with 8 bases between. The CDR3 has 15 amino acids. CDR1 and CDR2 (germline): MDHEN, SYDVKM.

The chain combines TRBV19 with TRBJ2-5; no firm D call. CDR3 length: 12 residues. Germline V gene data show CDR1 as LNHDA and CDR2 as SQIVND (reference sequence). Trimming stripped 3 bases from V and 4 bases from J, with 6 bases between. The DNA for the CDR3 is TGTGCCAGTAGTATGACGGGAGAGACCCAGTACTTC. Protein product: CASSMTGETQYF. The whole variable domain, filled in from reference TRBV19 and TRBJ2-5, reads DGGITQSPKYLFRKEGQNVTLSCEQNLNHDAMYWYRQDPGQGLRLIYYSQIVNDFQKGDIAEGYSVSREKKESFPLTVTSAQKNPTAFYLCASSMTGETQYFGPGTRLLVL.

This rearrangement joins TRBV30 to TRBJ1-2, with TRBD1 matching over 7 bases. V was pared by 8 bases and J by 7 bases, with 10 bases of the junction left unmatched. Per the germline V gene, CDR1 is GTSNPN and CDR2 is SVGIG (reference sequence). This CDR3 spans 12 amino acids. CDR3 protein: CAGAGTAVGYTF. The CDR3 nucleotides are TGTGCCGGAGCAGGGACAGCGGTTGGCTACACCTTC. Supplemented by reference TRBV30 and TRBJ1-2, the full variable domain reads SQTIHQWPATLVQPVGSPLSLECTVEGTSNPNLYWYRQAAGRGLQLLFYSVGIGQISSEVPQNLSASRPQDRQFILSSKKLLLSDSGFYLCAGAGTAVGYTFGSGTRLTVV.